The following is a TCR beta chain sequence with its context. What it recognizes is unknown. This specimen comes from a study of Graves' ophthalmopathy and Graves' hyperthyroidism. Study background: Researchers classed hyperthyroidism as stable given no ophthalmopathy within 18 months of follow-up.

The study, taken as a whole, reports: Most expanded clonotypes in thyroid above 0.001 frequency also showed up in blood.

CDR1 is DFQATT and CDR2 is SNEGSKA in the germline V gene (reference sequence). The CDR3 is 13 residues long. V shed 1 base and J shed 5 bases, with 11 bases lying between them. RNA transcripts served as template for amplifying TCR beta CDR3 sequences. HTBI-primed RT-PCR formed the first round, and a multiplex PCR formed the second. TCRdb reanalysed the multiplex PCR reads using MiXCR and keeps one entry per CDR3 protein. Found here are over a million distinct CDR3 sequences, about 35% of them singletons; the top ten hold roughly 11%. The TCR was taken from an adult man with Graves' hyperthyroidism. This chain links TRBV20-1 with TRBJ2-5, with TRBD2 as a possible D gene (5 bases). Sequencing used peripheral blood or thyroid tissue (not recorded which). The CDR3 sequence is CSARAGRRETQYF. The CDR3, as DNA: TGCAGTGCTAGAGCGGGAAGGAGGGAGACCCAGTACTTC.